This T cell receptor beta chain was found in a study of CD8 T cells in Susac syndrome (dated by TCRdb to the late 2010s). Context from the whole study: Among the sequenced Susac syndrome patients, over five had clinically active disease and 8 or 9 were in clinical remission. At blood withdrawal, Susac syndrome patients were either therapy-naive, taking corticosteroids (in some cases with IVIg as well), or taking IVIg alone. The study used repertoire sequencing to test whether antigen drove CD8+ T cell activation and differentiation in Susac syndrome. The research as a whole found: The CD4+ T cell repertoire of patients with Susac syndrome showed no detectable clonal expansion. The TCR sequencing and HLA analysis was acknowledged to have included a relatively small number of individuals.

Concerning this clonotype itself: The specificity of this receptor is unknown. Relative to the germline gene, one junction end is altered; a read error may explain this.

Peripheral blood CD8+ and CD4+ T cells from healthy donors, Susac syndrome patients and multiple sclerosis patients were profiled using high-throughput TCR beta sequencing. The Susac syndrome patients fulfilled recently defined diagnostic criteria for either definite or probable disease. CD8+ TEMRA cells were enriched by FACS, while bulk CD8+ and CD4+ T cells were purified by magnetic negative isolation. Blood was collected in EDTA tubes and processed within 24 hours, with PBMCs isolated through density gradient centrifugation. PBMCs intended for TCR sequencing were frozen in liquid nitrogen and were later thawed in a 37 degrees C water bath. The sorted or isolated CD4+, CD8+ and CD8+ TEMRA cells had a purity of 90% or higher. CDR1 is given as SGHVS and CDR2 as FQNEAQ, both from the germline V gene. The cysteine opens and the phenylalanine closes a CDR3 of 15 amino acids. The entry retains the CDR3 DNA only, 45 bases that are in frame from base 1.

RNA was extracted with the RNeasy kit and 0.5 to 1 ug was reverse transcribed using random hexamers. The immunoSEQ multiplex PCR assay, covering 54 Vbeta and 13 Jbeta segments, was used to amplify TCR beta CDR3 regions. PCR amplification bias was corrected using a synthetic template baseline for primer optimization and computational correction. In the original analysis: Only productive sequences were kept, with reads annotated to V, D and J genes according to IMGT and analyzed in immunoSEQ Analyzer. Clonality was calculated as one minus the Shannon entropy normalized by log2 of the number of productive unique sequences. For each patient and control, public and private clones were evaluated among the 100 most prevalent clones. A clone was defined as Susac-specific if it was absent from the healthy and MS cohorts, from roughly 980 published viral clones and from other ImmuneACCESS disease sequences. TCRdb applied fastp at Q25 and MiXCR to the public reads, then kept only in-frame beta chains. For every CDR3 protein sequence, its rows merge into one entry that carries the most common genes and DNA. These V and J calls originate from TCRdb's pipeline instead of the authors' own analysis. The sample table lists 120,000 or so distinct CDR3 sequences, over 90% of them with a count of one. The ten largest account for roughly 0.14% of the sample.

The source of this sequence is a human donor with Susac syndrome. The rearranged chain carries TRBV7-8 and TRBJ2-3; D gene: possibly TRBD2, on 5 matching bases. Sequences were obtained from CD4+ T cells from PBMCs. This receptor has the CDR3 CASSLASGWLDTQYF. The sequenced DNA: TGTGCCAGCAGCCTAGCTAGTGGATGGTTGGATACGCAGTATTTT.